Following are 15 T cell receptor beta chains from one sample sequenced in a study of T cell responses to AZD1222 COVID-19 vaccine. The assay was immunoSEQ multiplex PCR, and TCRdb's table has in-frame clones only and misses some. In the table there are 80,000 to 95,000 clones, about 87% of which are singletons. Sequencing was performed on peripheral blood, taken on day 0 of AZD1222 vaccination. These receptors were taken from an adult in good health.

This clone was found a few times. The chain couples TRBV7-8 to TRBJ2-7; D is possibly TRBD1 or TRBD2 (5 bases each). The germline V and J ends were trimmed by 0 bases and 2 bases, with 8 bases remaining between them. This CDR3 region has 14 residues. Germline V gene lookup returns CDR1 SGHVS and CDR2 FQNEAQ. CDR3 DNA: TGTGCCAGCAGCTTAGCCGGGGCCCCCTACGAGCAGTACTTC. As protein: CASSLAGAPYEQYF.

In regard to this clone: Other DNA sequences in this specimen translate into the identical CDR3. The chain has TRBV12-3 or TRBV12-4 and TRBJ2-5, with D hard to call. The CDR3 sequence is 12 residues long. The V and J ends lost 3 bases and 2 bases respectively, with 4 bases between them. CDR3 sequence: CASSLTQETQYF. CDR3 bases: TGTGCCAGCAGTTTGACACAAGAGACCCAGTACTTC.

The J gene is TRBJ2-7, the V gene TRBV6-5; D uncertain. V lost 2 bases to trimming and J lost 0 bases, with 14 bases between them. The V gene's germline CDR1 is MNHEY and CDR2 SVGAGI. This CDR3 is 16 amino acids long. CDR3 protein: CASSYVVAVSSYEQYF. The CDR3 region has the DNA TGTGCCAGCAGTTACGTGGTGGCGGTGAGCTCCTACGAGCAGTACTTC.

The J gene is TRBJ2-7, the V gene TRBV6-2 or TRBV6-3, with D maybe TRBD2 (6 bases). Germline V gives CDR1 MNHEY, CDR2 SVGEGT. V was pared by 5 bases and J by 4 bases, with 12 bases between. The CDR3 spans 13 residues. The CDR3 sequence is CASSPGLVYEQYF. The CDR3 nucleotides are TGTGCCAGCAGTCCGGGACTGGTATACGAGCAGTACTTC.

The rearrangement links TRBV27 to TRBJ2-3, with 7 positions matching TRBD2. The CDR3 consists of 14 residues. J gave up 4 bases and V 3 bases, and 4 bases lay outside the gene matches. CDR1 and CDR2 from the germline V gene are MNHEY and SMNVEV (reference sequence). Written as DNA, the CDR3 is TGTGCCAGCAGTTTCAGGACTAGAGCAGATACGCAGTATTTT. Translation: CASSFRTRADTQYF.

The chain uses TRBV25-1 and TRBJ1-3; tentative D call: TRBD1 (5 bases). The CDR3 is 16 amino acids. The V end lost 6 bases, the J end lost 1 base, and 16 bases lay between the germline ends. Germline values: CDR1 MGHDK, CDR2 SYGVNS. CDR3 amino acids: CASRAWGVQSGNTIYF. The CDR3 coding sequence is TGTGCCAGCAGGGCGTGGGGGGTGCAATCTGGAAACACCATATATTTT.

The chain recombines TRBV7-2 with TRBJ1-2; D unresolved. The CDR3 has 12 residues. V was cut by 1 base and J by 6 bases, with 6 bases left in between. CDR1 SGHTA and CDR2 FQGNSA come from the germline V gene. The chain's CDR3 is CASSLGGDGYTF. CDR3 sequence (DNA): TGTGCCAGCAGCTTAGGCGGTGATGGCTACACCTTC.

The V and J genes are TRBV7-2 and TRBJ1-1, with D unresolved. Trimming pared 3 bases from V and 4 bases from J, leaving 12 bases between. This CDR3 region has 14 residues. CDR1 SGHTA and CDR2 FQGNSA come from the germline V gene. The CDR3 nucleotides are TGTGCCAGCAGCTTTTACACGTCCAGCACTGAAGCTTTCTTT. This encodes CASSFYTSSTEAFF.

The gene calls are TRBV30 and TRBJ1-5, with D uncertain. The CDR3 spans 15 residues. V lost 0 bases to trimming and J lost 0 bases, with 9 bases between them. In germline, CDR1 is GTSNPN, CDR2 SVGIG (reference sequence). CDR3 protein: CAWSVRDYSNQPQHF. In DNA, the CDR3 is TGTGCCTGGAGTGTACGAGATTATAGCAATCAGCCCCAGCATTTT.

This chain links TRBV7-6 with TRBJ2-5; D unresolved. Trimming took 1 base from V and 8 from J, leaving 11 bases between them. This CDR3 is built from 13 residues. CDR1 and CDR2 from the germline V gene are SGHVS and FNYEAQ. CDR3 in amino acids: CASSLGIGITQYF. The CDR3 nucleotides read TGTGCCAGCAGCTTAGGAATTGGAATAACCCAGTACTTC.

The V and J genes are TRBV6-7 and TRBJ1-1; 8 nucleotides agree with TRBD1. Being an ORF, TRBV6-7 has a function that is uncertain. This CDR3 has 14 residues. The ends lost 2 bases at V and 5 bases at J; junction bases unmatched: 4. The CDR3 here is CASSYSRGRTEAFF. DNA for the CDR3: TGTGCCAGCAGTTACAGCAGGGGGCGGACTGAAGCTTTCTTT.

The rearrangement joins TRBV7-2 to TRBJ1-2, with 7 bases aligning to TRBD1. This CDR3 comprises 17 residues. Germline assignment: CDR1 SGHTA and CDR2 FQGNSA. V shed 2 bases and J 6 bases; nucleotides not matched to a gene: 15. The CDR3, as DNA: TGTGCCAGCAGCTTATTAGGTAGAGGGGACAGCCGGGATGGCTACACCTTC. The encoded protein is CASSLLGRGDSRDGYTF.

The CDR3 DNA is TGTGCCAGCAAAGGGGGGGTGAATTCACCCCTCCACTTT. Translation gives CASKGGVNSPLHF. The chain uses TRBV28 and TRBJ1-6; possible D gene TRBD1, 6 bases. V lost 7 bases and J 7 bases, leaving 11 bases between the germline ends. The V gene's germline CDR1 is MDHEN and CDR2 SYDVKM. The CDR3 has 13 residues.

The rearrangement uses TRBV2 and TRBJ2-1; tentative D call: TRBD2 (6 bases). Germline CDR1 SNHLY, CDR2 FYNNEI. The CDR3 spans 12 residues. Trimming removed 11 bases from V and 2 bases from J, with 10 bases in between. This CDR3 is CAQGLAYNEQFF. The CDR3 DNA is TGTGCCCAGGGACTCGCCTACAATGAGCAGTTCTTC.

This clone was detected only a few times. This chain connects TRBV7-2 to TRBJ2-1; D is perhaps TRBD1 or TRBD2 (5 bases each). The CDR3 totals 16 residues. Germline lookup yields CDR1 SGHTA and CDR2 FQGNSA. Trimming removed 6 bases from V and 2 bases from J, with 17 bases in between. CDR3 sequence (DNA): TGTGCCAGCAGGACCAACCCTCAGGGAGCCTACAATGAGCAGTTCTTC. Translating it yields CASRTNPQGAYNEQFF.